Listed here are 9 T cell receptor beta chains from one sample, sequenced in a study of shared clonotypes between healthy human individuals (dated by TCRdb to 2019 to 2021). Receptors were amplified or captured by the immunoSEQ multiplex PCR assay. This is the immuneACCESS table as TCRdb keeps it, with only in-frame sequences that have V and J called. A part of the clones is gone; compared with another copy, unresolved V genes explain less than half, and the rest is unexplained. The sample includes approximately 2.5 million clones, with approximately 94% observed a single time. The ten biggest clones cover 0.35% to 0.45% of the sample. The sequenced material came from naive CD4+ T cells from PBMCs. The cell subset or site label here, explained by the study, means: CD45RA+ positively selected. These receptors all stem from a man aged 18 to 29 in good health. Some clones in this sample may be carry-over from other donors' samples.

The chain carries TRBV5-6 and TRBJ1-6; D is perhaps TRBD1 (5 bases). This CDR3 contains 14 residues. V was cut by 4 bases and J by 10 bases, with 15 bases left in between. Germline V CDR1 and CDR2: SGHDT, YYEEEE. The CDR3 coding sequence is TGTGCCAGCAGCCCCCGGGACCCACAATCACCCCTCCACTTT. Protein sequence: CASSPRDPQSPLHF.

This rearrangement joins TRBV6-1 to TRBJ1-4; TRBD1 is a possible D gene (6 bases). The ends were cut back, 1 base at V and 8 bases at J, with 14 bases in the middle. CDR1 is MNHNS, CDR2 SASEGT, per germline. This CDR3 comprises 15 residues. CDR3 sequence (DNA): TGTGCCAGCAGTGAAGTTTGGGGGCTAACGGAAAAACTGTTTTTT. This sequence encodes CASSEVWGLTEKLFF.

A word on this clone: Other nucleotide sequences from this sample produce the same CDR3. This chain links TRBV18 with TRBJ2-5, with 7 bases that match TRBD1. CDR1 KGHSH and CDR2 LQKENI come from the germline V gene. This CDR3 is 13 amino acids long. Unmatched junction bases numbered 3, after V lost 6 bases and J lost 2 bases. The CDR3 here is CASSPGQQETQYF. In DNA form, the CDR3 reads TGTGCCAGCTCGCCGGGACAGCAAGAGACCCAGTACTTC.

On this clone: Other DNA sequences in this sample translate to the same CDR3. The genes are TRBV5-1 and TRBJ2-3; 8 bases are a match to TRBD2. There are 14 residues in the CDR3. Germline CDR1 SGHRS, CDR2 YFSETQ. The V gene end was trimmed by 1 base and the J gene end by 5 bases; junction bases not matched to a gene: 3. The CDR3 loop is CASSLTSGGDTQYF. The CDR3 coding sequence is TGCGCCAGCAGCTTGACTAGCGGTGGAGATACGCAGTATTTT.

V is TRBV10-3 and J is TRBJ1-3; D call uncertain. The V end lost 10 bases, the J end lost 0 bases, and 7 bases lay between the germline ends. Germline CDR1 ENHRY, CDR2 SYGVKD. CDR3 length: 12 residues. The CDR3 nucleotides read TGTGCCACTGGGAGCTCTGGAAACACCATATATTTT. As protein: CATGSSGNTIYF.

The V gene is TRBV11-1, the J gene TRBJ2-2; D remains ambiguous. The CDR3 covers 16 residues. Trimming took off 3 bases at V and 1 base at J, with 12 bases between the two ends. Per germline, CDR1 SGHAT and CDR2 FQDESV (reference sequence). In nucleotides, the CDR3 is TGTGCCAGCAGCTTCGTCAAGCAACAGAACACCGGGGAGCTGTTTTTT. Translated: CASSFVKQQNTGELFF. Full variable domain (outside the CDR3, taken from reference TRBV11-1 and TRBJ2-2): EAEVAQSPRYKITEKSQAVAFWCDPISGHATLYWYRQILGQGPELLVQFQDESVVDDSQLPKDRFSAERLKGVDSTLKIQPAELGDSAMYLCASSFVKQQNTGELFFGEGSRLTVL.

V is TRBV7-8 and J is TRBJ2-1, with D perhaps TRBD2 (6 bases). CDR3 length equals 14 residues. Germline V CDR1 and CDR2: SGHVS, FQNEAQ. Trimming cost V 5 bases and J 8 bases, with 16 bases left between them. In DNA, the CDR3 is TGTGCCAGCAGCCCCCGGGGGATCTCGGATGAGCAGTTCTTC. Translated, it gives CASSPRGISDEQFF.

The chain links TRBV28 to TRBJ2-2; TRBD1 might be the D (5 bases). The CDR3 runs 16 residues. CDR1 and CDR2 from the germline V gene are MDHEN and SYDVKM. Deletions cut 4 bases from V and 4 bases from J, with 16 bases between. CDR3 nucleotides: TGTGCCAGCAGTTGGACGGAACAGGCGATCACCGGGGAGCTGTTTTTT. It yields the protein CASSWTEQAITGELFF.

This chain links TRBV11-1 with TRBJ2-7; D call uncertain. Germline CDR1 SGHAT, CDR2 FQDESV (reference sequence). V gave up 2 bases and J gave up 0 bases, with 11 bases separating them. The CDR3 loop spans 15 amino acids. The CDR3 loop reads CASSLRRQVSYEQYF. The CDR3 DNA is TGTGCCAGCAGCTTACGTCGGCAGGTCTCCTACGAGCAGTACTTC. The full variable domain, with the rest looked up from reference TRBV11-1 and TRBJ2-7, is EAEVAQSPRYKITEKSQAVAFWCDPISGHATLYWYRQILGQGPELLVQFQDESVVDDSQLPKDRFSAERLKGVDSTLKIQPAELGDSAMYLCASSLRRQVSYEQYFGPGTRLTVT.